Listed below are T cell receptor beta chains from one sample, sequenced in a study of cytomegalovirus exposure and HLA in healthy donors. TCRdb's table, derived via immunoSEQ multiplex PCR, lists solely in-frame clones and lacks some. The data contain 150,000 to 200,000 clones, 80% to 85% of them singletons. The specimen was PBMCs. All receptors derive from a woman between 18 and 29 years old in good health and CMV-seropositive. Each CDR3 is given without its conserved first and last residue. Each record gives: CDR3 length, clone size, V gene, J gene, CDR3 protein. Expanded clones are given a class, and other clones once, few, many or no size at all.

len: 11
abundance: -
v_gene: TRBV10-3
j_gene: TRBJ2-5
CDR3aa: AISDGVQETQY

len: 13
abundance: few
v_gene: TRBV28
j_gene: TRBJ1-3
CDR3aa: ASRPQGNSGNTIY

len: 13
abundance: -
v_gene: TRBV2
j_gene: TRBJ1-3
CDR3aa: ASSPQYSSGNTIY

len: 15
abundance: -
v_gene: TRBV11-2
j_gene: TRBJ1-6
CDR3aa: ASSPTSAPTGNSPLH

len: 13
abundance: -
v_gene: TRBV4-1
j_gene: TRBJ2-3
CDR3aa: ASSQDVTGLRSQY

len: 13
abundance: -
v_gene: TRBV5-1
j_gene: TRBJ2-5
CDR3aa: ASSLEWTGVETQY

len: 11
abundance: once
v_gene: TRBV5-1
j_gene: TRBJ2-3
CDR3aa: ASRSGNEDTQY

len: 12
abundance: -
v_gene: TRBV11-2
j_gene: TRBJ2-2
CDR3aa: ASSLGVEAGELF

len: 14
abundance: -
v_gene: TRBV9
j_gene: TRBJ2-1
CDR3aa: ASSASGGASYNEQF

len: 12
abundance: -
v_gene: TRBV19
j_gene: TRBJ2-3
CDR3aa: AISPSGGADTQY

len: 11
abundance: -
v_gene: TRBV9
j_gene: TRBJ1-1
CDR3aa: ASSVDTNTEAF

len: 18
abundance: once
v_gene: TRBV5-1
j_gene: TRBJ2-2
CDR3aa: ASSFKDPWGRGPHTGELF

len: 12
abundance: -
v_gene: TRBV19
j_gene: TRBJ1-5
CDR3aa: ASSIQGGNQPQH

len: 10
abundance: -
v_gene: TRBV10-3
j_gene: TRBJ1-1
CDR3aa: AIRDSNTEAF

len: 15
abundance: few
v_gene: TRBV5-1
j_gene: TRBJ2-2
CDR3aa: ASSLGTRGASTGELF

len: 12
abundance: few
v_gene: TRBV10-2
j_gene: TRBJ2-3
CDR3aa: ASSVAGIADTQY

len: 11
abundance: once
v_gene: TRBV19
j_gene: TRBJ1-1
CDR3aa: ARGSTGDTEAF

len: 12
abundance: -
v_gene: TRBV2
j_gene: TRBJ2-1
CDR3aa: ASSDGGPYNEQF

len: 12
abundance: -
v_gene: TRBV28
j_gene: TRBJ2-3
CDR3aa: ASTTTGVVDTQY

len: 14
abundance: -
v_gene: TRBV5-1
j_gene: TRBJ1-1
CDR3aa: ASSWGDRGIGTEAF

len: 13
abundance: -
v_gene: TRBV10-1
j_gene: TRBJ1-1
CDR3aa: ASSPRTGETTEAF

len: 13
abundance: -
v_gene: TRBV9
j_gene: TRBJ2-3
CDR3aa: ASSARQFSTDTQY

len: 12
abundance: -
v_gene: TRBV30
j_gene: TRBJ1-1
CDR3aa: ACYQGAPNTEAF

len: 15
abundance: -
v_gene: TRBV27
j_gene: TRBJ2-7
CDR3aa: ASRPGQGAGRAYEQY

len: 12
abundance: -
v_gene: TRBV14
j_gene: TRBJ1-1
CDR3aa: ASSQAGMNTEAF

len: 14
abundance: -
v_gene: TRBV9
j_gene: TRBJ2-1
CDR3aa: ASSVEGGALYNEQF

len: 12
abundance: -
v_gene: TRBV9
j_gene: TRBJ1-1
CDR3aa: ASSPSTGGPEAF

len: 12
abundance: -
v_gene: TRBV5-5
j_gene: TRBJ1-4
CDR3aa: ASSSGLWDEKLF

len: 15
abundance: -
v_gene: TRBV9
j_gene: TRBJ2-5
CDR3aa: ASSAWTSGGMQETQY

len: 13
abundance: -
v_gene: TRBV5-1
j_gene: TRBJ2-5
CDR3aa: ASTGRLAGGETQY

len: 11
abundance: -
v_gene: TRBV5-1
j_gene: TRBJ2-1
CDR3aa: ASYDDRANEQF

len: 14
abundance: -
v_gene: TRBV7-2
j_gene: TRBJ2-1
CDR3aa: ASSHDTSAGYNEQF

len: 14
abundance: few
v_gene: TRBV2
j_gene: TRBJ2-2
CDR3aa: ASSEDWTANTGELF

len: 14
abundance: -
v_gene: TRBV27
j_gene: TRBJ2-7
CDR3aa: ASSPRRAGGLYEQY

len: 12
abundance: -
v_gene: TRBV5-4
j_gene: TRBJ2-5
CDR3aa: ASSLWTGVETQY

len: 10
abundance: -
v_gene: TRBV21-1
j_gene: TRBJ1-6
CDR3aa: ASSTRTGTIC

len: 9
abundance: -
v_gene: TRBV28
j_gene: TRBJ1-2
CDR3aa: ASSLDSGYT

len: 12
abundance: -
v_gene: TRBV11-3
j_gene: TRBJ1-2
CDR3aa: ASSLGTGYYGYT

len: 6
abundance: -
v_gene: TRBV28
j_gene: TRBJ2-1
CDR3aa: ATNEQF

len: 14
abundance: once
v_gene: TRBV30
j_gene: TRBJ1-2
CDR3aa: AWSLQPLISNYGYT

len: 14
abundance: few
v_gene: TRBV12-2
j_gene: TRBJ2-1
CDR3aa: ASRSLAGTSYNEQF

len: 11
abundance: -
v_gene: TRBV6-1
j_gene: TRBJ1-1
CDR3aa: ASRAGQYTEAF

len: 14
abundance: -
v_gene: TRBV9
j_gene: TRBJ2-3
CDR3aa: ASSDGASGFTDTQY

len: 15
abundance: -
v_gene: TRBV9
j_gene: TRBJ1-5
CDR3aa: ASSAGTGDYSNQPQH